This is a list of T cell receptor beta chains from one sample in a study of follicular helper T cells after annual influenza vaccination. Sequenced by immunoSEQ multiplex PCR; TCRdb stores in-frame clones only, minus some. The sample yields roughly 890 clones, roughly 89% seen once. The input for sequencing was CXCR5+ CD38+ circulating T follicular helper cells from blood, taken 7 days after influenza vaccination. These receptors all come from an adult who received the influenza vaccine. Both conserved end residues are part of each CDR3. D genes are given only for firm matches. Some rows mark clone size as missing; the rest say once, few, many or name a class of expanded clone.

CDR3 DNA	CDR3 protein	D gene	clone size	V gene	J gene
TGTGCCAGCCGTTCAGGGGGAGACACCGGGGAGCTGTTTTTT	CASRSGGDTGELFF	TRBD1	.	TRBV11-3	TRBJ2-2
TGCGCCAGCAGTGTAACAGACCCCCAATACAATGAGCAGTTCTTC	CASSVTDPQYNEQFF	.	.	TRBV5-1	TRBJ2-1
TGTGCCAGCTCACCCCGACGGGGGGCGCCCGAGCAGTACTTC	CASSPRRGAPEQYF	.	.	TRBV18	TRBJ2-7
TGTGCCAGCAATGACAGGTTCTCGGGTACGCAGTATTTT	CASNDRFSGTQYF	.	once	TRBV6-5	TRBJ2-3
TGTGCCAGCAGCTTGATCGGAGGGGACTACGAGCAGTACTTC	CASSLIGGDYEQYF	.	.	TRBV7-3	TRBJ2-7
TGCGCCAGCAGCTTAGGGGGGGGGACCACAGATACGCAGTATTTT	CASSLGGGTTDTQYF	.	.	TRBV5-1	TRBJ2-3
TGTGCCAGCAGCAAAGGTACGGTCGCCCTAGCGGGAGATACGCAGTATTTT	CASSKGTVALAGDTQYF	.	few	TRBV21-1	TRBJ2-3
TGCGCCAGCAGCTTGAACTTGGCGGACGAGCAGTACTTC	CASSLNLADEQYF	.	.	TRBV5-1	TRBJ2-7
TGTGCCTGGAGCTACAGGGGATTAACCCGCCGCCAAGAGACCCAGTACTTC	CAWSYRGLTRRQETQYF	TRBD1	.	TRBV30	TRBJ2-5
TGTGCCAGCAGCTGGCCAAAAGAGACCCAGTACTTC	CASSWPKETQYF	.	.	TRBV7-2	TRBJ2-5
TGTGCCAGCAGATGGACAGGGGATTATCAAGAGACCCAGTACTTC	CASRWTGDYQETQYF	TRBD1	.	TRBV5-6	TRBJ2-5
TGCGCCAGCAGCTTGGTACAGGGACCGCGACAAAAACTGTTTTTT	CASSLVQGPRQKLFF	.	few	TRBV5-1	TRBJ1-4
TGTGCCAGCAGTTCTCGGACAGGGGTTAGAGAAAAACTGTTTTTT	CASSSRTGVREKLFF	TRBD1	.	TRBV28	TRBJ1-4
TGTGCCAGCAGACAGGGACGCAATTACAATCAGCCCCAGCATTTT	CASRQGRNYNQPQHF	.	.	TRBV6-5	TRBJ1-5
TGCGCCAGCAGCTCGGGGGACAGGGCCTACGAGCAGTACTTC	CASSSGDRAYEQYF	TRBD1	.	TRBV5-1	TRBJ2-7
TGTGCCAGCAGCTCGCAGGACCAAGAGACCCAGTACTTC	CASSSQDQETQYF	.	.	TRBV7-2	TRBJ2-5
TGTGCCAGCAAGGCCAGGGCCTACGAGCAGTACTTC	CASKARAYEQYF	.	.	TRBV2	TRBJ2-7
TGTGCCAGCAGACAGACACAGTTTACTGAAGCTTTCTTT	CASRQTQFTEAFF	.	.	TRBV6-1	TRBJ1-1
TGTGCCAGCACTGGGATCAGGGTTACTCAAAGCAAGATTTTT	CASTGIRVTQSKIF	.	few	TRBV6-9	TRBJ1-4
TGTGCCAGTAGTGACTACAGGGGCGAGAACACCGGGGAGCTGTTTTTT	CASSDYRGENTGELFF	TRBD1	.	TRBV19	TRBJ2-2
TGTGCCAGCAGCTTGCGTGGGACAGGGGTTGTTCATGGCTACACCTTC	CASSLRGTGVVHGYTF	TRBD1	once	TRBV5-6	TRBJ1-2
TGTGCCAGCAGCGCTAATAACAGGGGCGGTCGCCAAGAGACCCAGTACTTC	CASSANNRGGRQETQYF	TRBD1	.	TRBV14	TRBJ2-5
TGTGCCAGCAGTGGGGGACAGGGAAAGTATCACTATGGCTACACCTTC	CASSGGQGKYHYGYTF	TRBD1	.	TRBV25-1	TRBJ1-2
TGTGCCAGCAGAAAAGACAGGGATGGAGAGACCCAGTACTTC	CASRKDRDGETQYF	TRBD1	.	TRBV7-2	TRBJ2-5
TGTGCCAGCTCGATGGGGCGGGAGGGCCCCCAGTACTTC	CASSMGREGPQYF	TRBD2	.	TRBV6-1	TRBJ2-7
TGTGCCAGTAGTATATCCCCGCCTCCGACTAGCGGGAGTACAGATACGCAGTATTTT	CASSISPPPTSGSTDTQYF	TRBD2	.	TRBV19	TRBJ2-3
TGCGCCAGCAGCTCTGGACAGCCCCAAGAGACCCAGTACTTC	CASSSGQPQETQYF	.	.	TRBV5-1	TRBJ2-5
TGTGCCAGCAGTGCCTCAACAGGGGTTGGCCAGCCCCAGCATTTT	CASSASTGVGQPQHF	TRBD1	.	TRBV6-4	TRBJ1-5
TGTGCCTGGAGGCGATCGTACGAGCAGTACTTC	CAWRRSYEQYF	.	once	TRBV30	TRBJ2-7
TGTGCCAGTAGTACCTGGGGCCTAGGCACTGAAGCTTTCTTT	CASSTWGLGTEAFF	.	.	TRBV19	TRBJ1-1
TGTGCCAGCAGCCCCGGGGGGACAGGCCGCTGGGAAAAACTGTTTTTT	CASSPGGTGRWEKLFF	TRBD1	.	TRBV4-2	TRBJ1-4
TGTGCCAGCAGTATGACTAGCGGGAGGTCGAATGAGCAGTTCTTC	CASSMTSGRSNEQFF	TRBD2	once	TRBV2	TRBJ2-1
TGCGCCAGCAAGGAAGGGCTAGCGAGGTACGAGCAGTACTTC	CASKEGLARYEQYF	.	.	TRBV10-2	TRBJ2-7
TGTGCCAGCAGCTTGAACATGGATCAGCCCCAGCATTTT	CASSLNMDQPQHF	.	.	TRBV7-9	TRBJ1-5
TGCGCCAGCAGCTTGGGCCCCGGACAGGGCCACGAGCAGTACTTC	CASSLGPGQGHEQYF	TRBD1	.	TRBV5-1	TRBJ2-7
TGTGCCATCAGTAAGGGACCGACAGGGGAAAATGATGAGCAGTTCTTC	CAISKGPTGENDEQFF	TRBD1	.	TRBV10-3	TRBJ2-1
TGTGCCAGCAGTGTAACCGACTCTGACGGAAAACTGTTTTTT	CASSVTDSDGKLFF	.	few	TRBV2	TRBJ1-4
TGTGCCAGCAGCCAAGTTGCACAGGGGGCGAATAATTCACCCCTCCACTTT	CASSQVAQGANNSPLHF	TRBD1	.	TRBV4-2	TRBJ1-6